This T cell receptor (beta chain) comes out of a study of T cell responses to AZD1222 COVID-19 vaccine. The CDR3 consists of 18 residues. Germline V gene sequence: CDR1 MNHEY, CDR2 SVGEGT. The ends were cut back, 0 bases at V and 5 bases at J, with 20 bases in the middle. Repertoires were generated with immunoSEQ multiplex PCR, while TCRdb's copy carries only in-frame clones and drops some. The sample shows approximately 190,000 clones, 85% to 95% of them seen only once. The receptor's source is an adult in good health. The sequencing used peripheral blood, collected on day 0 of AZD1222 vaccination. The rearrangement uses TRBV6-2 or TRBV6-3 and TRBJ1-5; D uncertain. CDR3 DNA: TGTGCCAGCAGTTACTCGCGGTCAGGTTCGGCCAGTTATCAGCCCCAGCATTTT. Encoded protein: CASSYSRSGSASYQPQHF.